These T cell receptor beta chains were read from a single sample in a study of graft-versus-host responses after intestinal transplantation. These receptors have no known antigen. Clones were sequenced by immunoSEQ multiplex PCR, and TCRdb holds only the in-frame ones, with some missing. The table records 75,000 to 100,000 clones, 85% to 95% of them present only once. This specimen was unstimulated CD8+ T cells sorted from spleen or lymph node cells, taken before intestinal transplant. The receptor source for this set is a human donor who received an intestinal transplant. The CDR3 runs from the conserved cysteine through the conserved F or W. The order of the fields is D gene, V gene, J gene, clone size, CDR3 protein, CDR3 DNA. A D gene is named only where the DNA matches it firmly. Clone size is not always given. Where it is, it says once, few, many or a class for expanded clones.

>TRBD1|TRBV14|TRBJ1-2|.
CASSPGTGLGYTF
TGTGCCAGCAGCCCCGGGACAGGGCTTGGCTACACCTTC
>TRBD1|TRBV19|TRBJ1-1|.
CASSPTGGGTEAFF
TGTGCCAGTAGCCCGACAGGGGGGGGGACTGAAGCTTTCTTT
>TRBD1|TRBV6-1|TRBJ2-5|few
CASRGQGFFETQYF
TGTGCCAGCAGGGGACAGGGTTTTTTTGAGACCCAGTACTTC
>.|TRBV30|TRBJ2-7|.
CAWSRWREEYF
TGTGCCTGGAGTAGGTGGCGCGAGGAGTACTTC
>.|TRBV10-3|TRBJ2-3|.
CATRTDLGTQYF
TGTGCCACCAGGACAGACTTAGGAACGCAGTATTTT
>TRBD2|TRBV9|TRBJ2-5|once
CASSVESSGGRETQYF
TGTGCCAGCAGCGTAGAGTCTAGCGGGGGTCGGGAGACCCAGTACTTC
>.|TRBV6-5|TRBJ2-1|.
CASSLIALSSYNEQFF
TGTGCCAGCAGTTTAATAGCGCTAAGCTCCTACAATGAGCAGTTCTTC
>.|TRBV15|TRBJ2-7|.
CATGELTGGYEQYF
TGTGCCACCGGGGAGTTGACAGGAGGCTACGAGCAGTACTTC
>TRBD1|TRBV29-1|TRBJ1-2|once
CSVVTGGFEDYGYTF
TGCAGCGTTGTGACAGGGGGTTTCGAGGACTATGGCTACACCTTC
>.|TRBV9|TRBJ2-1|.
CASSPLMRDEQFF
TGTGCCAGCAGCCCTCTCATGCGAGATGAGCAGTTCTTC
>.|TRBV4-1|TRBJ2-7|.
CASSQDQGDSYEQYF
TGCGCCAGCAGCCAAGATCAAGGGGACTCCTACGAGCAGTACTTC
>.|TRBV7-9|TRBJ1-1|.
CASSLGVFDTEAFF
TGTGCCAGCAGCCTCGGGGTTTTCGACACTGAAGCTTTCTTT
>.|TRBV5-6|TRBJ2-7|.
CASSPVGAGNEQYF
TGTGCCAGCAGCCCGGTTGGGGCAGGGAACGAGCAGTACTTC
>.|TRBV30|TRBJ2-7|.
CAWGDSPYEQYF
TGTGCCTGGGGCGACTCACCCTACGAGCAGTACTTC
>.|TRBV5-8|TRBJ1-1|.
CASSQTGYLPNTEAFF
TGTGCCAGCAGCCAAACGGGGTACTTACCGAACACTGAAGCTTTCTTT
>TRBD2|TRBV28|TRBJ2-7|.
CASTLAGSSYEQYF
TGTGCCAGCACCCTAGCGGGTAGCTCCTACGAGCAGTACTTC
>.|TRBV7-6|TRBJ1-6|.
CASSLMGRVANTPLHF
TGTGCCAGCAGCCTAATGGGGAGAGTGGCCAATACACCCCTCCACTTT
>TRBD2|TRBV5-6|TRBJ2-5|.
CASSVGLAGSETQYF
TGTGCCAGCAGCGTGGGACTAGCGGGGTCAGAGACCCAGTACTTC
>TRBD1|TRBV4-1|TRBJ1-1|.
CASSQGQGTGEAFF
TGCGCCAGCAGCCAGGGACAGGGTACGGGAGAAGCTTTCTTT
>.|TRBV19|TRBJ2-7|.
CASSIGSGRTYEQYF
TGTGCCAGTAGTATAGGCAGCGGGCGAACCTACGAGCAGTACTTC
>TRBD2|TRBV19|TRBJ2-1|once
CASSIDHLAGGNEQFF
TGTGCCAGTAGTATAGATCACCTAGCGGGAGGCAATGAGCAGTTCTTC
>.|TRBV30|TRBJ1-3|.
CAWNVYSGNTIYF
TGTGCCTGGAATGTTTACTCTGGAAACACCATATATTTT
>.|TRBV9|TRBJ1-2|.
CASSDAATHQYGYTF
TGTGCCAGCAGCGACGCAGCGACGCATCAATATGGCTACACCTTC
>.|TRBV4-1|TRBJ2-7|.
CASSQMGGLYEQYF
TGCGCCAGCAGCCAGATGGGGGGACTCTACGAGCAGTACTTC
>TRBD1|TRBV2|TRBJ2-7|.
CASIAGTGGHEQYF
TGTGCCAGCATCGCCGGGACAGGGGGCCACGAGCAGTACTTC
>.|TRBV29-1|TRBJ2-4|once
CSVEGGPENIQYF
TGCAGCGTTGAGGGGGGGCCCGAAAACATTCAGTACTTC
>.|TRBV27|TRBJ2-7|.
CASSFISSGTYEQYF
TGTGCCAGCAGTTTTATCTCTTCGGGGACCTACGAGCAGTACTTC
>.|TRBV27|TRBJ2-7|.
CASSLGSAYEQYF
TGTGCCAGCAGTTTAGGCAGCGCCTACGAGCAGTACTTC
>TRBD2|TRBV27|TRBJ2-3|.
CASSISTSGTDTQYF
TGTGCCAGCAGTATTTCGACTAGCGGAACAGATACGCAGTATTTT
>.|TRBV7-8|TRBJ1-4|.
CASSELGGWEKLFF
TGTGCCAGCAGCGAACTGGGGGGTTGGGAAAAACTGTTTTTT
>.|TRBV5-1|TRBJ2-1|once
CASSLGLGGITYNEQFF
TGCGCCAGCAGCTTGGGGCTAGGCGGGATCACCTACAATGAGCAGTTCTTC
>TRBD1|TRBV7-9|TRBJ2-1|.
CASSRQGHHLEQFF
TGTGCCAGCAGCCGACAGGGGCACCACCTTGAGCAGTTCTTC
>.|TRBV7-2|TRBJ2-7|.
CASSLHVISYEQYF
TGTGCCAGCAGCTTACATGTCATCTCCTACGAGCAGTACTTC
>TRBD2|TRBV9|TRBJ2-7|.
CASSYVAGVGSYEQYF
TGTGCCAGCAGCTACGTAGCGGGAGTGGGTTCCTACGAGCAGTACTTC
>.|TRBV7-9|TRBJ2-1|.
CASSLAPQVFDEQFF
TGTGCCAGCAGCTTAGCGCCCCAGGTTTTCGATGAGCAGTTCTTC